Following are 32 T cell receptor beta chains from one sample sequenced in a study of post-analysis software for immune sequencing data. Included in the TCR beta cDNA libraries were unique molecular identifiers. A single record per CDR3 protein comes from TCRdb applying MiXCR to the PCR reads. The sample contains 150,000 or so distinct CDR3 sequences, about 37% of which appear only once. Source: blood, taken after autologous hematopoietic stem cell transplantation. The receptors come from a girl between 5 and 17 years old with multiple sclerosis.

The chain carries TRBV27 and TRBJ1-2, with a weak D call TRBD1 (5 bases). This CDR3 comprises 17 residues. Trimming took 4 bases from V and 0 from J, leaving 18 bases between them. Germline V gene sequence: CDR1 MNHEY, CDR2 SMNVEV (reference sequence). The CDR3 reads CASSSTGLGPPNYGYTF. The DNA for the CDR3 is TGTGCCAGCAGTTCCACAGGTTTAGGGCCCCCTAACTATGGCTACACCTTC.

This clonotype showed up just a few times. One end of the junction fails to match germline, which may point to a read error. The chain joins TRBV29-1 to TRBJ1-2; 9 bases match TRBD1. Germline V gene sequence: CDR1 SQVTM, CDR2 ANQGSEA. CDR3 length equals 13 residues. The CDR3: CSVQGQGGYGHTF. In nucleotides, the CDR3 is TGCAGCGTCCAGGGACAGGGTGGCTATGGCCACACCTTC.

CDR3 sequence reads: CASSGDTSTDTQYF. CDR3 DNA: TGTGCCAGCAGTGGGGACACAAGCACAGATACGCAGTATTTT. The V and J genes are TRBV6-1 and TRBJ2-3, with D perhaps matching TRBD1 (6 bases). CDR3 length equals 14 residues. Looked up from germline, CDR1 is MNHNS and CDR2 is SASEGT. Trimming left V 4 bases short and J 0 bases short, with 8 bases between.

This clonotype is a singleton in its sample. The chain couples TRBV7-2 to TRBJ2-1, with 7 bases identical to TRBD2. The ends lost 1 base at V and 6 bases at J; junction bases unmatched: 9. The CDR3 runs to 16 residues. The germline CDR1 and CDR2 sequences are SGHTA and FQGNSA. Here the CDR3 reads CASSLVRGAGFNEQFF. In nucleotides, the CDR3 is TGTGCCAGCAGCTTAGTGAGGGGAGCGGGATTCAATGAGCAGTTCTTC.

The CDR3, as DNA: TGCGCCAGCAGAAACGGTCGGAAGGAGTCACCCCTCCACTTT. Amino acids: CASRNGRKESPLHF. J is TRBJ1-6 and V is TRBV5-1; D is uncertain. The CDR3 extends over 14 amino acids. V was pared by 5 bases and J by 10 bases, with 16 bases between. Germline loops: CDR1 SGHRS, CDR2 YFSETQ.

This clonotype has a handful of counts. The CDR3 DNA reads as TGTGCCACCGCGGACCAGGCGGATACGCAGTATTTT. Translation gives CATADQADTQYF. The rearrangement uses TRBV28 and TRBJ2-3; unclear D gene. The CDR3 is 12 amino acids. The germline gives CDR1 MDHEN, CDR2 SYDVKM. The V end was cut by 10 bases, the J end by 6 bases, with 14 bases between. The full variable domain, completed using reference TRBV28 and TRBJ2-3, is DVKVTQSSRYLVKRTGEKVFLECVQDMDHENMFWYRQDPGLGLRLIYFSYDVKMKEKGDIPEGYSVSREKKERFSLILESASTNQTSMYLCATADQADTQYFGPGTRLTVL.

In its sample, this clonotype was seen once. This may come from a read error, since a much larger clone is one base off. The chain joins TRBV20-1 to TRBJ2-1, with 10 bases that match TRBD1. Germline V gene lookup returns CDR1 DFQATT and CDR2 SNEGSKA (reference sequence). CDR3 length equals 15 residues. For the CDR3, the DNA is TGCAGTGCTCCCGAGCCGGGACAGGGGATCGATGAGCGGTTCTTC. It encodes CSAPEPGQGIDERFF.

On this clonotype itself: An end of the junction differs from the germline gene, which may be a read error. The chain combines TRBV5-6 with TRBJ2-4; 14 positions match TRBD2. The J call may not be correct, given that the DNA end is closer to TRBJ2-5. The CDR3 contains 18 residues. Germline assignment: CDR1 SGHDT and CDR2 YYEEEE. The CDR3 is CACSLRLAGGPFEETQYF. The DNA of the CDR3 is TGTGCCTGCAGCTTACGACTAGCGGGAGGGCCATTTGAAGAGACCCAGTACTTC.

The rearrangement uses TRBV29-1 and TRBJ2-5, with D maybe TRBD1 (5 bases). V gave up 6 bases and J gave up 1 base, with 9 bases separating them. CDR1 SQVTM and CDR2 ANQGSEA come from the germline V gene. The CDR3 is 12 residues long. The CDR3 region has the DNA TGCAGCGTCGCTAGGGGCCAAGAGACCCAGTACTTC. It encodes CSVARGQETQYF.

This clonotype was seen a handful of times. The V gene is TRBV29-1, the J gene TRBJ1-1, with a weak D call TRBD1 (5 bases). Germline assignment: CDR1 SQVTM and CDR2 ANQGSEA. This CDR3 spans 11 amino acids. V lost 7 bases and J lost 8, with 14 bases in between. This CDR3 reads CSALSGREAFF. CDR3 sequence (DNA): TGCAGCGCATTATCAGGGAGGGAAGCTTTCTTT.

This clonotype has only a few counts. In nucleotides, the CDR3 is TGTGCCACCAGTGACCCTAGGGTGCAAGAGACCCAGTACTTC. This sequence encodes CATSDPRVQETQYF. The chain employs TRBV24-1 and TRBJ2-5; D is uncertain. Trimming removed 4 bases at V and 2 bases at J, with 10 bases between. Germline V gene lookup returns CDR1 KGHDR and CDR2 SFDVKD. This CDR3 comprises 14 residues.

The gene calls are TRBV29-1 and TRBJ2-1; TRBD2 matches at 11 bases. Germline CDR1 reads SQVTM; CDR2 reads ANQGSEA. This CDR3 comprises 14 residues. V dropped 5 bases and J dropped 7; count of bases not matched to a gene: 7. DNA for the CDR3: TGCAGCGTTTGTGTTAGCGGGAGGGGGAATGAGCAGTTCTTC. Translated, it gives CSVCVSGRGNEQFF.

This clonotype has only a few counts. The chain links TRBV11-2 to TRBJ2-1; 7 bases are shared with TRBD1. The germline V gene has CDR1 SGHAT and CDR2 FQNNGV. J was trimmed by 5 bases and V by 3 bases; bases with no gene match: 7. This CDR3 is built from 15 residues. CDR3 DNA sequence: TGTGCCAGCAGCTTGGTTTACAGGGGCAACAATGAGCAGTTCTTC. Its protein product is CASSLVYRGNNEQFF.

This clonotype was counted a few times. The chain employs TRBV5-5 and TRBJ2-7; weak D call: TRBD2 (5 bases). The germline V gene encodes CDR1 SGHKS and CDR2 YYEKEE (reference sequence). Trimming cost V 4 bases and J 3 bases, with 17 bases left between them. This CDR3 is 15 amino acids long. The CDR3 loop is CASSQNAGVYYEQYF. The CDR3, as DNA: TGTGCCAGCAGCCAAAATGCCGGGGTCTACTACGAGCAGTACTTC.

This clonotype has more than one count but fewer than ten. The chain combines TRBV20-1 with TRBJ2-1, with TRBD1 identical over 7 bases. CDR3 length equals 13 residues. J gave up 4 bases and V 3 bases, and 3 bases lay outside the gene matches. Germline lookup yields CDR1 DFQATT and CDR2 SNEGSKA (reference sequence). This CDR3 reads CSARTGRYNEQFF. The CDR3 DNA reads as TGCAGTGCTAGGACAGGGAGATACAATGAGCAGTTCTTC.

This clonotype was found many times. The genes are TRBV4-1 and TRBJ2-1; D assignment may be TRBD1 or TRBD2 (7 bases each). The germline gives CDR1 MGHRA, CDR2 YSYEKL. This CDR3 comprises 17 residues. The germline V and J ends were trimmed by 4 bases and 2 bases, with 18 bases remaining between them. The CDR3 nucleotides read TGCGCCAGCAGCCCCGAGGGGGCGGGAGACCCCTACAATGAGCAGTTCTTC. This gives the protein CASSPEGAGDPYNEQFF.

The genes are TRBV7-2 and TRBJ2-5; D gene ambiguous. The DNA end favors TRBJ2-7, so the J call may be wrong. The CDR3 loop spans 14 amino acids. Germline lookup yields CDR1 SGHTA and CDR2 FQGNSA. As DNA, the CDR3 is TGTGCCAGCAGCGGGCGTTCCGGGCCCTACGAGCAGTACTTC. Residues: CASSGRSGPYEQYF.

This clonotype appeared a few times. At one of its ends the junction is not consistent with the germline gene, which may arise from a read error. The CDR3 DNA is TGTGCTAGCAGGGGTGTGGCGGTGTTCTACAATGAGCAGTTCTTC. It yields the protein CASRGVAVFYNEQFF. This chain links TRBV7-7 with TRBJ2-1; the D gene is possibly TRBD1 (6 bases). This CDR3 contains 15 residues. The germline V gene encodes CDR1 SSHAT and CDR2 FNYEAQ (reference sequence). Complete variable domain (other parts from reference TRBV7-7 and TRBJ2-1): GAGVSQSPRYKVTKRGQDVTLRCDPISSHATLYWYQQALGQGPEFLTYFNYEAQPDKSGLPSDRFSAERPEGSISTLTIQRTEQRDSAMYRCASRGVAVFYNEQFFGPGTRLTVL.

CDR3 coding DNA: TGTGCCAGCAGCTTTAGCGGGAGCGAGTCAGATACGCAGTATTTT. This translates into CASSFSGSESDTQYF. V and J are TRBV7-9 and TRBJ2-3; 9 bases fit TRBD2. The length of the CDR3 is 15 residues. Looked up from germline, CDR1 is SEHNR and CDR2 is FQNEAQ (reference sequence). Trimming cost V 3 bases and J 4 bases; bases outside gene matches: 5.

The chain couples TRBV6-2 or TRBV6-3 to TRBJ2-1; unclear D gene. Germline V gene sequence: CDR1 MNHEY, CDR2 SVGEGT. V shed 0 bases and J shed 9 bases, with 12 bases lying between them. The CDR3 totals 14 residues. CDR3 coding DNA: TGTGCCAGCAGTTACTCGTCTCGGGCTGGTGAGCAGTTCTTC. Protein product: CASSYSSRAGEQFF.

The rearrangement uses TRBV27 and TRBJ2-3; tentatively, D is TRBD1 or TRBD2 (6 bases each). V was trimmed by 4 bases and J by 10 bases, leaving 15 bases between them. The CDR3 covers 13 residues. The V gene's germline CDR1 is MNHEY and CDR2 SMNVEV (reference sequence). For the CDR3, the DNA is TGTGCCAGCAGTTCGGGGGCCCACCGAGCGCAGTATTTT. It encodes CASSSGAHRAQYF.

The genes are TRBV5-1 and TRBJ1-2; 7 nucleotides agree with TRBD1. V trimming: 4 bases; J trimming: 2 bases; junction bases outside the gene matches: 5. CDR1 is SGHRS and CDR2 is YFSETQ in the germline V gene. This CDR3 is built from 14 residues. The CDR3 region has the DNA TGCGCCAGCAGCCAAGAGGGACAGAACTATGGCTACACCTTC. As protein: CASSQEGQNYGYTF.

This clonotype was counted between two and nine times. The chain is built from TRBV11-2 and TRBJ1-2; 7 bases fit TRBD1. The CDR3 runs to 14 residues. J gave up 4 bases and V 3 bases, and 5 bases lay outside the gene matches. In germline, CDR1 is SGHAT, CDR2 FQNNGV. The CDR3 loop reads CASSLSSGGYGYTF. In DNA, the CDR3 is TGTGCCAGCAGCTTGTCGTCAGGGGGCTATGGCTACACCTTC. Full variable domain (remainder filled in from reference TRBV11-2 and TRBJ1-2): EAGVAQSPRYKIIEKRQSVAFWCNPISGHATLYWYQQILGQGPKLLIQFQNNGVVDDSQLPKDRFSAERLKGVDSTLKIQPAKLEDSAVYLCASSLSSGGYGYTFGSGTRLTVV.

Of note for this clonotype: Being one base from a much bigger clone, this may be a read error. The gene calls are TRBV10-3 and TRBJ2-5; no firm D call. CDR3 size: 13 residues. Germline lookup yields CDR1 ENHRY and CDR2 SYGVKD. For the CDR3, the DNA is TGTACCATCAGTGAGATACCCCAAGAGACCCAGTACTTC. It encodes CTISEIPQETQYF.

Note on this clonotype: This sequence may be a read error, since a much larger clone differs from it by one base. The rearrangement joins TRBV7-9 to TRBJ2-7; D possibly corresponds to TRBD2 (6 bases). The V and J ends lost 5 bases and 7 bases respectively, with 24 bases between them. The CDR3 is 16 residues long. Germline CDR1 SEHNR, CDR2 FQNEAQ (reference sequence). CDR3 sequence: CASSPRLGNAYNEQYF. The CDR3 nucleotides read TGTGCCAGCAGCCCACGACTAGGTAACGCCTACAATGAGCAGTACTTC.

This clonotype appeared a few times. V usage is TRBV7-3 and J usage is TRBJ2-1, with a weak D call TRBD2 (5 bases). V shed 5 bases and J shed 8 bases, with 16 bases lying between them. The CDR3 runs 14 residues. CDR1 and CDR2 from the germline V gene are SGHTA and FQGTGA. In DNA form, the CDR3 reads TGTGCCAGCAGCCTCACCGGAGGTATCTATGAGCAGTTCTTC. Translated: CASSLTGGIYEQFF.

Note on this clonotype: A read error is possible here, since a much larger clone lies one base away. The chain has TRBV7-9 and TRBJ1-5; perhaps TRBD1 as D (5 bases). Germline CDR1 SEHNR, CDR2 FQNEAQ (reference sequence). The CDR3 extends over 14 amino acids. Trimming removed 7 bases from V and 3 bases from J, with 13 bases in between. The CDR3 region is CASNTQALNQPQHF. Here the CDR3 DNA reads TGTGCCAGCAACACACAGGCTCTCAATCAGCCCCAGCATTTT.

The rearrangement uses TRBV5-1 and TRBJ2-1, with 7 bases fitting TRBD2. The CDR3 is made up of 15 amino acids. CDR1 is SGHRS and CDR2 is YFSETQ in the germline V gene. Trimming took 4 bases from V and 5 from J; bases not matched to a gene: 9. The CDR3 here is CASSPRLAEDNEQFF. The CDR3, as DNA: TGCGCCAGCAGCCCTCGGCTAGCGGAGGACAATGAGCAGTTCTTC.

This clonotype was detected only a few times. The chain recombines TRBV29-1 with TRBJ1-2, with 9 bases fitting TRBD1. CDR1 and CDR2 from the germline V gene are SQVTM and ANQGSEA. Unmatched junction bases numbered 13, after V lost 4 bases and J lost 7 bases. The CDR3 loop spans 15 amino acids. The CDR3 loop reads CSVVQEGGQGVGYTF. The CDR3 DNA is TGCAGCGTTGTACAAGAGGGGGGACAGGGAGTTGGCTACACCTTC.

This clonotype was counted only a few times. The rearrangement links TRBV29-1 to TRBJ1-4; 7 bases match TRBD1. The V segment lost 0 bases and the J segment 7 bases; nucleotides outside the gene matches: 8. This CDR3 comprises 15 residues. Germline V CDR1 and CDR2: SQVTM, ANQGSEA. The CDR3 DNA is TGCAGCGTTGAAGAATCGAGACAGGGTGGTGAAAAACTGTTTTTT. It yields the protein CSVEESRQGGEKLFF.

This clonotype was observed a handful of times. The J gene is TRBJ2-4, the V gene TRBV6-6; 9 nucleotides match TRBD1. CDR1 and CDR2 (germline): MNHNY, SVGAGI (reference sequence). CDR3 size: 16 residues. J lost 3 bases, V lost 7 bases, and 10 bases had no gene match. This CDR3 is CASKRRDRVGKNIQYF. In DNA, the CDR3 is TGTGCCAGCAAGAGACGGGACAGGGTCGGCAAAAACATTCAGTACTTC.

J is TRBJ1-5 and V is TRBV10-3, with D maybe TRBD1 (5 bases). Germline CDR1 is ENHRY and CDR2 is SYGVKD. The germline V and J ends were trimmed by 8 bases and 6 bases, with 11 bases remaining between them. This CDR3 is 12 amino acids long. The CDR3 bases are TGTGCCATCGGGGAGGGGAGTCAGCCCCAGCATTTT. It yields the protein CAIGEGSQPQHF.